These 22 T cell receptor beta chains came from one sample sequenced in a study of blood T cell repertoires in COVID-19. This table comes from immunoSEQ multiplex PCR, and its TCRdb copy is limited to in-frame clones, with some not included. This table has 51,000 or so clones, around 85% appearing once. The sample consisted of peripheral blood. The receptors here all came from an elderly woman with COVID-19, enrolled during active disease.

CDR3 DNA sequence: TGTGCCAGCAGCTTAGATTGGACTAGCGGTTGGGAGACCCAGTACTTC. This sequence encodes CASSLDWTSGWETQYF. V is TRBV11-2 and J is TRBJ2-5; TRBD2 agrees at 10 bases. CDR1 SGHAT and CDR2 FQNNGV come from the germline V gene. With V trimmed by 0 bases and J by 5 bases, 6 bases remained unmatched. The CDR3 is 16 amino acids.

CDR3 region: CASSPQGYNEQFF. The CDR3 bases are TGTGCCAGCAGTCCGCAGGGGTACAATGAGCAGTTCTTC. The chain recombines TRBV12-3 or TRBV12-4 with TRBJ2-1, with a tentative D call TRBD1 (6 bases). V lost 5 bases and J 4 bases, leaving 9 bases between the germline ends. The CDR3 runs to 13 residues.

This clone appeared a single time. The V call is TRBV19, the J call TRBJ2-3; tentatively, D is TRBD1 (6 bases). Deletions cut 6 bases from V and 2 bases from J, with 15 bases between. CDR3 length equals 15 residues. The germline V gene encodes CDR1 LNHDA and CDR2 SQIVND (reference sequence). The DNA of the CDR3 is TGTGCCAGTAGGGGTGGGACAATGATCACAGATACGCAGTATTTT. Translation gives CASRGGTMITDTQYF.

The chain joins TRBV14 to TRBJ1-2; D may be TRBD1 (5 bases). Trimming took 0 bases from V and 8 from J, leaving 10 bases between them. There are 13 residues in the CDR3. Germline lookup yields CDR1 SGHDN and CDR2 FVKESK. The CDR3 bases are TGTGCCAGCAGCCAAGATCGCACAGGAGGCTACACCTTC. Translated: CASSQDRTGGYTF. Together with reference TRBV14 and TRBJ1-2, the CDR3 gives the full variable domain: EAGVTQFPSHSVIEKGQTVTLRCDPISGHDNLYWYRRVMGKEIKFLLHFVKESKQDESGMPNNRFLAERTGGTYSTLKVQPAELEDSGVYFCASSQDRTGGYTFGSGTRLTVV.

This clone was seen only a few times. CDR3 sequence: CASSLSPAGGMYEQYF. CDR3 DNA: TGTGCCAGCAGCTTATCGCCAGCGGGAGGGATGTACGAGCAGTACTTC. This chain connects TRBV7-2 to TRBJ2-7; 10 bases fit TRBD2. Germline V CDR1 and CDR2: SGHTA, FQGNSA. The CDR3 contains 16 residues. The trim removed 2 bases at V and 4 bases at J, leaving 8 bases unmatched.

Here the CDR3 reads CASSPFFIAGGNNEQFF. In DNA, the CDR3 is TGTGCCAGCTCACCATTTTTCATAGCGGGAGGGAACAATGAGCAGTTCTTC. The chain combines TRBV18 with TRBJ2-1, with TRBD2 identical over 11 bases. J lost 5 bases, V lost 2 bases, and 8 bases had no gene match. The CDR3 is 17 residues long. Per germline, CDR1 KGHSH and CDR2 LQKENI.

The rearrangement joins TRBV7-3 to TRBJ2-1, with 7 bases matching TRBD2. V gave up 0 bases and J gave up 3 bases; unmatched junction bases: 2. The CDR3 consists of 15 residues. Germline CDR1 is SGHTA and CDR2 is FQGTGA. The CDR3 DNA reads TGTGCCAGCAGCTTAACTGGGGGGGTCTACAATGAGCAGTTCTTC. This encodes CASSLTGGVYNEQFF.

The J gene is TRBJ2-5, the V gene TRBV6-4; D might be TRBD1 (5 bases). Germline V lookup: CDR1 MRHNA, CDR2 SNTAGT. V gave up 8 bases and J gave up 3 bases, with 16 bases separating them. The CDR3 sequence is 14 residues long. The CDR3 region is CASSRQYPEETQYF. CDR3 nucleotides: TGTGCCAGCTCACGACAGTATCCCGAAGAGACCCAGTACTTC.

This clone was counted once. V usage is TRBV28 and J usage is TRBJ2-6; a possible D gene is TRBD1 (6 bases). Trimming took off 3 bases at V and 0 bases at J, with 18 bases between the two ends. This CDR3 comprises 19 residues. Germline V gene data show CDR1 as MDHEN and CDR2 as SYDVKM. CDR3 residues: CASSLVGWTVGSGANVLTF. The CDR3 bases are TGTGCCAGCAGTTTGGTCGGCTGGACAGTGGGCTCTGGGGCCAACGTCCTGACTTTC.

The chain uses TRBV11-2 and TRBJ2-5, with 11 bases aligning to TRBD2. Looked up from germline, CDR1 is SGHAT and CDR2 is FQNNGV. The CDR3 is 17 residues long. V was clipped by 2 bases and J by 2 bases; unmatched bases: 7. The CDR3 sequence: CASSLTPGLAVQETQYF. CDR3 coding DNA: TGTGCCAGCAGCTTAACCCCGGGACTAGCGGTTCAAGAGACCCAGTACTTC. Combining the CDR3 with reference TRBV11-2 and TRBJ2-5 gives the whole variable domain EAGVAQSPRYKIIEKRQSVAFWCNPISGHATLYWYQQILGQGPKLLIQFQNNGVVDDSQLPKDRFSAERLKGVDSTLKIQPAKLEDSAVYLCASSLTPGLAVQETQYFGPGTRLLVL.

The rearrangement joins TRBV12-3 or TRBV12-4 to TRBJ2-3, with a weak D call TRBD2 (6 bases). With 8 bases removed from V and 4 bases from J, the gap between germline ends came to 13 bases. This CDR3 has 13 amino acids. The chain's CDR3 is CASSPGAPDTQYF. CDR3 DNA sequence: TGTGCCAGCTCTCCGGGAGCCCCAGATACGCAGTATTTT.

The V call is TRBV5-1, the J call TRBJ2-7, with 7 bases that match TRBD1. The CDR3 is 14 residues long. V lost 0 bases and J lost 3; bases outside the gene matches: 3. Germline-derived CDR1 and CDR2 are SGHRS and YFSETQ. The CDR3 DNA is TGCGCCAGCAGCTTGGGACAGGGAAACTACGAGCAGTACTTC. Translated, it gives CASSLGQGNYEQYF. Variable domain in full (rest from reference TRBV5-1 and TRBJ2-7): KAGVTQTPRYLIKTRGQQVTLSCSPISGHRSVSWYQQTPGQGLQFLFEYFSETQRNKGNFPGRFSGRQFSNSRSEMNVSTLELGDSALYLCASSLGQGNYEQYFGPGTRLTVT.

This clone was seen many times. The chain couples TRBV30 to TRBJ2-7; possibly TRBD2 for D (6 bases). The CDR3 has 11 amino acids. The V gene lost 2 bases and the J gene lost 4 bases, with 6 bases spanning the gap. CDR1 is GTSNPN, CDR2 SVGIG, per germline (reference sequence). This chain's CDR3 is CAWSSGYEQYF. Here the CDR3 DNA reads TGTGCCTGGAGTAGCGGGTACGAGCAGTACTTC.

In this sample, this clone turned up a few times. V gene TRBV12-3 or TRBV12-4 combines with J gene TRBJ1-4, with TRBD1 identical over 8 bases. V was clipped by 5 bases and J by 13 bases; unmatched bases: 9. CDR3 size: 13 residues. The CDR3 sequence: CASSLGQGLGLFF. The CDR3 DNA follows: TGTGCCAGCAGTCTTGGACAGGGATTAGGACTGTTTTTT.

The chain recombines TRBV7-9 with TRBJ1-5; D is unresolved. V shed 5 bases and J shed 3 bases, with 14 bases lying between them. The germline gives CDR1 SEHNR, CDR2 FQNEAQ (reference sequence). The CDR3 is made up of 15 amino acids. The CDR3 spells CASSTGGRINQPQHF. The CDR3 DNA reads as TGTGCCAGCAGCACCGGCGGGCGGATCAATCAGCCCCAGCATTTT.

J is TRBJ1-2 and V is TRBV29-1, with D possibly TRBD1 on 6 matching bases. The CDR3 totals 14 residues. Trimming took 4 bases from V and 3 from J, leaving 15 bases between them. The germline gives CDR1 SQVTM, CDR2 ANQGSEA. The CDR3 sequence: CSVGVPGADYGYTF. DNA for the CDR3: TGCAGCGTTGGGGTCCCAGGGGCCGACTATGGCTACACCTTC.

This sequence joins TRBV10-1 and TRBJ2-7; 7 bases are shared with TRBD2. The CDR3 contains 13 residues. CDR1 and CDR2 (germline): WNHNN, SYGVQD (reference sequence). Trimming cost V 5 bases and J 5 bases; bases outside gene matches: 6. The CDR3 nucleotides are TGCGCCAGCAGTCCAGCGGGAAGGGACGAGCAGTACTTC. It yields the protein CASSPAGRDEQYF.

The rearrangement uses TRBV5-6 and TRBJ1-2; D is perhaps TRBD1 (6 bases). CDR1 is SGHDT and CDR2 is YYEEEE in the germline V gene. The ends were cut back, 4 bases at V and 7 bases at J, with 14 bases in the middle. This CDR3 contains 13 residues. Here the CDR3 DNA reads TGTGCCAGCAGCCGCCCCGCCAGGGGTGGCTACACCTTC. Protein: CASSRPARGGYTF. Full variable domain (remainder filled in from reference TRBV5-6 and TRBJ1-2): DAGVTQSPTHLIKTRGQQVTLRCSPKSGHDTVSWYQQALGQGPQFIFQYYEEEERQRGNFPDRFSGHQFPNYSSELNVNALLLGDSALYLCASSRPARGGYTFGSGTRLTVV.

The rearrangement uses TRBV7-3 and TRBJ2-5; D is unclear. The CDR3 consists of 15 residues. V lost 1 base and J 1 base, leaving 10 bases between the germline ends. Germline values: CDR1 SGHTA, CDR2 FQGTGA. CDR3 nucleotides: TGTGCCAGCAGCTTAAGTACCAGCGCCCAAGAGACCCAGTACTTC. Translated, it gives CASSLSTSAQETQYF.

This CDR3 reads CSVDNRAEAFF. CDR3 DNA: TGCAGCGTTGATAACCGAGCTGAAGCTTTCTTT. The genes are TRBV29-1 and TRBJ1-1; no clear D gene. This CDR3 is 11 amino acids long. Trimming removed 3 bases at V and 6 bases at J, with 8 bases between. Per germline, CDR1 SQVTM and CDR2 ANQGSEA.

The CDR3 sequence is CASSFGGEGIPYEQYF. In DNA, the CDR3 is TGTGCCAGCAGTTTTGGGGGGGAGGGAATTCCCTACGAGCAGTACTTC. The J gene is TRBJ2-7, the V gene TRBV28; 7 bases line up with TRBD2. The CDR3 runs 16 residues. Germline V gene lookup returns CDR1 MDHEN and CDR2 SYDVKM. V lost 3 bases to trimming and J lost 2 bases; unmatched junction nucleotides: 10.

The chain links TRBV3-1 (or the pseudogene TRBV3-2) to TRBJ2-2; D is perhaps TRBD2 (6 bases). V lost 6 bases to trimming and J lost 3 bases, with 8 bases between them. Germline V gene lookup returns CDR1 LGHDT and CDR2 YNNKEL (reference sequence). This CDR3 spans 13 amino acids. CDR3 bases: TGTGCCAGCAGGGCGGGGTACACCGGGGAGCTGTTTTTT. This gives the protein CASRAGYTGELFF.